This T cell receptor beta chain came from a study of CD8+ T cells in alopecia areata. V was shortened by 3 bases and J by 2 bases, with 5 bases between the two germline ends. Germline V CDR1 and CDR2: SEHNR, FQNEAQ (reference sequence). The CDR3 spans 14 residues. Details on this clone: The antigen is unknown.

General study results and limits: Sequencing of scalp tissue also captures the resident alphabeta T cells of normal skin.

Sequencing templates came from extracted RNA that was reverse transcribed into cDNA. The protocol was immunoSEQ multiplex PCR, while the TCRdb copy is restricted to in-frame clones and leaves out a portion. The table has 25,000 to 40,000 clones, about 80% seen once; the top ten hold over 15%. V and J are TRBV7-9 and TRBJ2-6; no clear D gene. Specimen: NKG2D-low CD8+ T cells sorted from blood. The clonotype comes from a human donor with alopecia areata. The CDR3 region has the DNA TGTGCCAGCAGCTTTTCTACTGGGGCCAACGTCCTGACTTTC. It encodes CASSFSTGANVLTF.